A selection of T cell receptor beta chains follows, all from one sample in a study of blood T cells in healthy people across ages. Using its own MiXCR run on the 5' RACE reads, TCRdb lists one record per CDR3 protein. The data show about 2 million distinct CDR3 sequences, 49% seen once. The sample comprised blood. These TCRs come from a woman between 40 and 50 years old in good health. CDR3s include the opening cysteine and the closing phenylalanine or tryptophan. For some rows the clone size is stated as once, few or many, or as a class when expanded; others skip it.

j_gene	len	v_gene	abundance	CDR3aa
TRBJ1-2	12	TRBV28	.	CASSTGPRGYTF
TRBJ2-7	15	TRBV5-1	few	CASGYGLNPSYEQYF
TRBJ2-3	17	TRBV27	.	CASSYGLAGASTDTQYF
TRBJ2-7	14	TRBV6-2/TRBV6-3	.	CASSPGTSGREQYF
TRBJ2-7	13	TRBV7-6	.	CASSGYEAGEQYF
TRBJ2-4	12	TRBV27	.	CASSLQQGALYF
TRBJ2-5	16	TRBV7-2	few	CASSPGGRFSQETQYF
TRBJ2-7	12	TRBV25-1	.	CASRVKTGGVYF
TRBJ2-6	17	TRBV27	.	CASSWSGGTYGANVLTF
TRBJ2-5	16	TRBV10-2	.	CASSESRGGTEETQYF
TRBJ1-2	13	TRBV12-3/TRBV12-4	.	CASSGTDRGGYTF
TRBJ2-3	17	TRBV5-1	.	CASSLDPSGGAADTQYF
TRBJ2-3	14	TRBV20-1	.	CSARGQGLWDTQYF
TRBJ1-1	12	TRBV20-1	few	CSARDKWVGAFF
TRBJ2-3	17	TRBV12-3/TRBV12-4	few	CASSRPTSGPLTDTQYF
.	17	TRBV28	.	CASSFESASAYQETQYF
TRBJ2-5	16	TRBV24-1	.	CATSDPGTGKEETQYF
TRBJ2-5	15	TRBV12-3/TRBV12-4	.	CASSTLGVSYNEQYF
TRBJ1-2	13	TRBV10-3	few	CAISEGGHYGYTF
TRBJ2-2	18	TRBV9	.	CASSAALDREGFPGELFF
TRBJ2-7	15	TRBV20-1	.	CSARDPRVSGLEQYF
TRBJ1-2	14	TRBV7-8	.	CASSLTGRVLRYTF
TRBJ2-1	15	TRBV6-5	.	CASSPSRGPYNEQFF
TRBJ2-7	15	TRBV11-2	few	CASRPRDREVHEQYF
TRBJ2-7	17	TRBV7-9	.	CASSLVGPRDTSYEQYF
TRBJ2-5	16	TRBV7-2	.	CASIPGRRGGHETQYF
TRBJ2-5	16	TRBV12-3/TRBV12-4	.	CASSPSRGTAQETQYF
TRBJ2-1	9	TRBV20-1	.	CSAGLVRFF
TRBJ2-1	13	TRBV19	once	CASSIVPSLEQFF
TRBJ2-7	15	TRBV12-3/TRBV12-4	few	CASSTGLGFYNEQYF
TRBJ2-1	16	TRBV4-3	.	CASSQDSGTGGNEQFF
TRBJ1-1	15	TRBV6-5	.	CASKDFVGGNTEAFF
TRBJ1-2	12	TRBV20-1	.	CSAKAPGYGYTF
TRBJ2-5	16	TRBV6-5	few	CASSFAPGTYQETQYF
TRBJ2-1	17	TRBV7-3	.	CASSLGPLAGGQSEQFF
TRBJ2-7	11	TRBV29-1	.	CSVSIDYEQYF
TRBJ2-1	15	TRBV25-1	.	CASSEEGGVDNEQFF
TRBJ2-6	14	TRBV29-1	many	CSALGVSGANVLTF
TRBJ1-2	13	TRBV6-6	.	CTSSPGVGYGYTF
TRBJ2-4	16	TRBV5-1	.	CASSPGLAGGENIQYF
.	13	TRBV6-1	.	CASSERGAPEQYF
TRBJ1-2	14	TRBV5-1	.	CASSLDRSIYGYTF
TRBJ1-5	15	TRBV7-9	.	CASSSSGQSNQPQHF
TRBJ1-1	15	TRBV5-1	.	CASSKARDDFTEAFF
TRBJ1-5	13	TRBV20-1	.	CSALDPLNQPQHF
TRBJ1-5	13	TRBV20-1	.	CSARAAANQPQHF
TRBJ2-1	13	TRBV27	few	CASGTGLYNEQFF
TRBJ2-7	13	TRBV4-1	few	CASSQLLAGEQYF
TRBJ2-3	15	TRBV28	.	CASSSAQGSGDTQYF
TRBJ2-1	15	TRBV10-3	few	CAISVGAVTYNEQFF
TRBJ2-7	16	TRBV7-2	.	CASSLVARGGSYEQYF
.	17	TRBV5-1	.	CASSSSRDTGEGNIQYF
TRBJ2-5	16	TRBV7-9	few	CASSFPVVVGFETQYF
TRBJ1-2	16	TRBV6-1	.	CASSEALQSRAYGYTF
TRBJ2-7	12	TRBV20-1	.	CSTNWFSYEQYF
TRBJ1-4	16	TRBV9	.	CASSVGGQGHNEKLFF
TRBJ1-2	15	TRBV6-1	.	CASRTPGTGVNGYTF
TRBJ2-3	12	TRBV10-3	.	CAISDTTDTQYF
TRBJ2-1	17	TRBV6-2/TRBV6-3	.	CASSDPGTGGLKNEQFF
.	13	TRBV15	.	CATGVGTAYEQYF